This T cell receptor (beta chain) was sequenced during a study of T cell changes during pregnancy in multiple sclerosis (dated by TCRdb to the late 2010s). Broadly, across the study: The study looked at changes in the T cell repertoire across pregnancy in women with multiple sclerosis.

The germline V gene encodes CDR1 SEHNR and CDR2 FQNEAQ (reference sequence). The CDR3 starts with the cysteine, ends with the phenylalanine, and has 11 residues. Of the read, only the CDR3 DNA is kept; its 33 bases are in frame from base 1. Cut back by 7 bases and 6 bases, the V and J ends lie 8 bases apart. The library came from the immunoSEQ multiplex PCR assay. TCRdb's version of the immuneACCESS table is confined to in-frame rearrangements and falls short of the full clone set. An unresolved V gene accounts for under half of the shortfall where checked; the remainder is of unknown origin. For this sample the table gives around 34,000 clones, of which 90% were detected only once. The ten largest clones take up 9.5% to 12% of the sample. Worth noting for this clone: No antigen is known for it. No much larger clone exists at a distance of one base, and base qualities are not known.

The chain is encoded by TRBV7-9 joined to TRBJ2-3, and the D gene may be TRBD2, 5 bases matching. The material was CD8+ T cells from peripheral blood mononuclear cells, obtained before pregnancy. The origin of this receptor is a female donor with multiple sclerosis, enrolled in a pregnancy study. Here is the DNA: TGTGCCAGCATGAGGGCGGATACGCAGTATTTT. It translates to CASMRADTQYF.